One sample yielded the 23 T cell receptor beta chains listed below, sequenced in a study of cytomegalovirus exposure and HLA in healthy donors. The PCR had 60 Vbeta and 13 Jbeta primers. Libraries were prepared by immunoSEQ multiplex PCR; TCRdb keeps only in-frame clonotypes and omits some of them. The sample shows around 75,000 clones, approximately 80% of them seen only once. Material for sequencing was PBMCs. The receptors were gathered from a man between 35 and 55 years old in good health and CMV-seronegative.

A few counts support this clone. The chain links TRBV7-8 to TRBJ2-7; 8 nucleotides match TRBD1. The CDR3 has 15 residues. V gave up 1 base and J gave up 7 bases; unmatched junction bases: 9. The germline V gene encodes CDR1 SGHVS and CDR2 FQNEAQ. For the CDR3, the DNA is TGTGCCAGCAGCTTAGGCGGACAGGGCCCTTGGGAGCAGTACTTC. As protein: CASSLGGQGPWEQYF.

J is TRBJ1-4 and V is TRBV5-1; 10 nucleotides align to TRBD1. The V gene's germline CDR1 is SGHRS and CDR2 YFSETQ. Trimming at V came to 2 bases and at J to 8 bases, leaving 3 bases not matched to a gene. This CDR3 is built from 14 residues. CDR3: CASSFGQGGEKLFF. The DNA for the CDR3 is TGCGCCAGCAGCTTCGGACAGGGGGGAGAAAAACTGTTTTTT.

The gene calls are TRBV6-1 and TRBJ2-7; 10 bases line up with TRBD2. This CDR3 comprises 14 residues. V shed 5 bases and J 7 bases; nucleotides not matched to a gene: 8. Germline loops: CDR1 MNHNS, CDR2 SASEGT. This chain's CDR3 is CASSPASGGVEQYF. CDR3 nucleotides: TGTGCCAGCAGTCCGGCTAGCGGGGGCGTAGAGCAGTACTTC.

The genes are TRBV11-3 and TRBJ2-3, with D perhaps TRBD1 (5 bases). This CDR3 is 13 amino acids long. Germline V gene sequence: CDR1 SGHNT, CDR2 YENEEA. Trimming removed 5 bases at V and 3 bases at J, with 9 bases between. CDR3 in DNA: TGTGCCAGCAGCCTCCAGGGTACAGATACGCAGTATTTT. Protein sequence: CASSLQGTDTQYF.

The chain's CDR3 is CASSLGPGTGSRETQYF. For the CDR3, the DNA is TGTGCCAGCAGCCTGGGTCCCGGGACAGGGTCGCGGGAGACCCAGTACTTC. This chain uses TRBV7-3 with TRBJ2-5; 9 bases match TRBD1. In germline, CDR1 is SGHTA, CDR2 FQGTGA. The junction had 15 bases not matched to a gene; V was cut back by 5 bases and J by 5 bases. The CDR3 is made up of 17 amino acids.

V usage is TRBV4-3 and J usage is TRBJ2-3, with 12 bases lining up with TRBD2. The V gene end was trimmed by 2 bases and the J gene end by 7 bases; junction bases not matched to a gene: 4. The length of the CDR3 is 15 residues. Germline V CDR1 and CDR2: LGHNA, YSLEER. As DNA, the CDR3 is TGCGCCAGCAGCCAACCTAGCGGGGGGGCCAATACGCAGTATTTT. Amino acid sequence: CASSQPSGGANTQYF.

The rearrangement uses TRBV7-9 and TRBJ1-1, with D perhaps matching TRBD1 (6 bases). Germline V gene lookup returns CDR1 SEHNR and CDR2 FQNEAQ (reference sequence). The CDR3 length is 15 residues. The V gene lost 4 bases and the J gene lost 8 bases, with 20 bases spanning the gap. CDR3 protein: CASSSPTNRVGEAFF. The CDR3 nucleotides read TGTGCCAGCAGCTCGCCGACGAACAGGGTAGGAGAAGCTTTCTTT.

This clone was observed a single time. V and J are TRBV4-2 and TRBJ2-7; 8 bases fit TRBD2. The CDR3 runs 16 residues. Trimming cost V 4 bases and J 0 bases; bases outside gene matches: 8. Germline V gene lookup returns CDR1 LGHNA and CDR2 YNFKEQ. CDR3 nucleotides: TGTGCCAGCAGCCCACTCGGGGCGGGGGGCTCCTACGAGCAGTACTTC. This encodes CASSPLGAGGSYEQYF.

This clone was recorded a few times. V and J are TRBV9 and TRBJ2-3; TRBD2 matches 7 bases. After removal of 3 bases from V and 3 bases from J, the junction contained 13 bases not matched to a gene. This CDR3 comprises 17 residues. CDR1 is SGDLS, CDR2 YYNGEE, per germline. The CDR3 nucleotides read TGTGCCAGCAGCGAGCGGGGACTCCTACTACTGACAGATACGCAGTATTTT. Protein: CASSERGLLLLTDTQYF.

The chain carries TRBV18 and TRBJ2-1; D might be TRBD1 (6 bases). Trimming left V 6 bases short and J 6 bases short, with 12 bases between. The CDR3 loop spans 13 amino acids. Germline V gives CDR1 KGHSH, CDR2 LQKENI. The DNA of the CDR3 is TGTGCCAGCTCCTTAACAGGGCTCAATGAGCAGTTCTTC. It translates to CASSLTGLNEQFF.

CDR3 sequence: CASGPLAGVGELFF. The CDR3 DNA reads TGTGCCAGCGGGCCCCTAGCCGGGGTCGGGGAGCTGTTTTTT. The chain has TRBV6-5 and TRBJ2-2, with D perhaps TRBD2 (5 bases). Between the trimmed V and J ends, which lost 8 bases and 7 bases, there was a span of 17 bases. CDR3 size: 14 residues. CDR1 and CDR2 from the germline V gene are MNHEY and SVGAGI.

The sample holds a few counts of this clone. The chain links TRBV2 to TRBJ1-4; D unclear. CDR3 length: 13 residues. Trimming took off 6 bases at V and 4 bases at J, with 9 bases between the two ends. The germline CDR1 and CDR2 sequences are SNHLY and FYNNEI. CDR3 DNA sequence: TGTGCCAGCAGCCCCGAGCGTAATGAAAAACTGTTTTTT. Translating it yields CASSPERNEKLFF.

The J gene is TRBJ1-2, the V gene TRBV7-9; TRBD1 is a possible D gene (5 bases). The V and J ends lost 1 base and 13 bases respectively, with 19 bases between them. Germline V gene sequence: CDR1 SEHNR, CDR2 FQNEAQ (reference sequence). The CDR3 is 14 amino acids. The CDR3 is CASSLGESGKRATF. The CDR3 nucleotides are TGTGCCAGCAGCTTAGGAGAGTCAGGGAAACGCGCCACCTTC.

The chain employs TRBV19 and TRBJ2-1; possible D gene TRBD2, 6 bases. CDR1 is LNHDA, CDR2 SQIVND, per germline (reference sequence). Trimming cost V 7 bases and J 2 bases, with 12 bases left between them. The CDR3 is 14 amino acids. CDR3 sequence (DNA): TGTGCCAGTATCGGGGGTTCCCCCTACAATGAGCAGTTCTTC. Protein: CASIGGSPYNEQFF.

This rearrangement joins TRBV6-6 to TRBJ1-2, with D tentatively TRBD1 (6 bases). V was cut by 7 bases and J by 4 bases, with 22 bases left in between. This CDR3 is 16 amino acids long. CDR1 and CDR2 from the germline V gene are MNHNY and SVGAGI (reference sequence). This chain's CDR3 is CASKREAGTPFYGYTF. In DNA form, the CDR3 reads TGTGCCAGCAAGAGAGAAGCCGGGACACCTTTCTATGGCTACACCTTC.

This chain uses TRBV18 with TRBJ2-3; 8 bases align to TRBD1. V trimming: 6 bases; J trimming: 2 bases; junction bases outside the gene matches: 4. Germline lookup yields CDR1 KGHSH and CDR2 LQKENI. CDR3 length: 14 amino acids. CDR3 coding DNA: TGTGCCAGCTCGCGACAGGGGATCACAGATACGCAGTATTTT. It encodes CASSRQGITDTQYF.

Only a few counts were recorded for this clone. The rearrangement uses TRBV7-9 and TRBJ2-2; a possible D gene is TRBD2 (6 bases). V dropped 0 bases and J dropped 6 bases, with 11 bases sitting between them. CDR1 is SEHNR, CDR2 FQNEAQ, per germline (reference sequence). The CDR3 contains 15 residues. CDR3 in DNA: TGTGCCAGCAGCTTAGCTCTTCCGGGGGCCGGGGAGCTGTTTTTT. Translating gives CASSLALPGAGELFF.

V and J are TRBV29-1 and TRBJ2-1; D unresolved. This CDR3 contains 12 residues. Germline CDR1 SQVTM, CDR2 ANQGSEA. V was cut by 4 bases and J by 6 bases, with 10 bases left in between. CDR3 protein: CSVVPRFNEQFF. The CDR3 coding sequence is TGCAGCGTTGTACCCAGATTCAATGAGCAGTTCTTC.

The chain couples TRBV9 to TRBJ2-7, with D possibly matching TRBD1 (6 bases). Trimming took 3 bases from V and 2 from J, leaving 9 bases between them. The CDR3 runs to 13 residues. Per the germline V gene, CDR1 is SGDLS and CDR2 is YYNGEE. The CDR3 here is CASSGTDAYEQYF. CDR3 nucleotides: TGTGCCAGCAGCGGGACAGATGCCTACGAGCAGTACTTC.

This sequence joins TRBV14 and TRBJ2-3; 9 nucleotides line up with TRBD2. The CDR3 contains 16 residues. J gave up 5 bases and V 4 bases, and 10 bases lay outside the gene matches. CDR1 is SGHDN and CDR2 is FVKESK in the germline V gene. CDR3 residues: CASSPKRRLAVDTQYF. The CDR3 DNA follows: TGTGCCAGCAGCCCAAAGCGGCGACTAGCGGTAGATACGCAGTATTTT.

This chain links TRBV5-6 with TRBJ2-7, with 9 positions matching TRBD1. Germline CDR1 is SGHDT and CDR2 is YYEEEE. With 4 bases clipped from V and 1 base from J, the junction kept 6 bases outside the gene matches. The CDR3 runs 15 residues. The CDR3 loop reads CASSQQGAQSYEQYF. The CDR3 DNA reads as TGTGCCAGCAGCCAACAGGGGGCCCAGTCCTACGAGCAGTACTTC.

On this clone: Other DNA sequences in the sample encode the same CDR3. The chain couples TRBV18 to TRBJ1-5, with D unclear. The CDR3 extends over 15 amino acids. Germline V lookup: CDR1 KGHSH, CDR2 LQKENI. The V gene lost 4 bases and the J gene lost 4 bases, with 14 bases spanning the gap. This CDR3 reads CASSRPGTGNQPQHF. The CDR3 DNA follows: TGTGCCAGCTCACGACCGGGTACGGGTAATCAGCCCCAGCATTTT.

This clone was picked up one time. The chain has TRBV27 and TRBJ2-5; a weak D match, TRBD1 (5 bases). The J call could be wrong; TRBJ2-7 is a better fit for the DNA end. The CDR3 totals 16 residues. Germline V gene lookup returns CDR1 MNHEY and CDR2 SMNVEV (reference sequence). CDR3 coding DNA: TGTGCCAGCAGTTTATCCACAGGTTCCGTCTCCTACGAGCAGTACTTC. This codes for CASSLSTGSVSYEQYF.